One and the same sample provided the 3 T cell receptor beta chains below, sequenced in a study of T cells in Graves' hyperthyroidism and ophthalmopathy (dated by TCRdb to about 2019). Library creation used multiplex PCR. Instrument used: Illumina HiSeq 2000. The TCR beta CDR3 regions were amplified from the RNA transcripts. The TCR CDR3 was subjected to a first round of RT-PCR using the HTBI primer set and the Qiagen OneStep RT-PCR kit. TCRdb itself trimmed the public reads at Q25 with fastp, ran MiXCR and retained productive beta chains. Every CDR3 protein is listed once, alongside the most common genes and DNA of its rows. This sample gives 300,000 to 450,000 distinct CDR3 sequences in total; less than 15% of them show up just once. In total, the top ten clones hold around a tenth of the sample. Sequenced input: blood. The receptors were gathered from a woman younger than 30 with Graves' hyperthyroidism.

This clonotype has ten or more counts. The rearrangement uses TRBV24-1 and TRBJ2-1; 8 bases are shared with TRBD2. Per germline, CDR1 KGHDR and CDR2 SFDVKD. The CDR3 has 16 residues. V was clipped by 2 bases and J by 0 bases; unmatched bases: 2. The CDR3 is CATSDSRGGSYNEQFF. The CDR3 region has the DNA TGTGCCACCAGTGATTCCCGGGGGGGCTCCTACAATGAGCAGTTCTTC.

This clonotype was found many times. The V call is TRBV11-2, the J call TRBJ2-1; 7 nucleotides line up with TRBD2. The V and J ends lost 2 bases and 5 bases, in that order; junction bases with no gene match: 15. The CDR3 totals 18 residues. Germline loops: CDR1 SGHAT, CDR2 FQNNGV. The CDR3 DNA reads TGTGCCAGCAGCTTACGGGGTCTGAGCGGGGAGAGAGACAATGAGCAGTTCTTC. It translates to CASSLRGLSGERDNEQFF.

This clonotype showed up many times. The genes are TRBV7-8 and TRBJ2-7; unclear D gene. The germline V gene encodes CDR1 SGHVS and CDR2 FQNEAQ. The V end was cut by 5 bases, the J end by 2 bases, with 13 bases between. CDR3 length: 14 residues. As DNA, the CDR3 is TGTGCCAGCAGCGAAGACCGCCCGGCCTACGAGCAGTACTTC. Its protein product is CASSEDRPAYEQYF.